The 31 T cell receptor beta chains reported below all come from one sample, sequenced in a study of blood T cell repertoires in COVID-19. Using immunoSEQ multiplex PCR, the repertoire was profiled, and TCRdb retains in-frame clones only, with some absent. The sample includes over 60,000 clones, about 75% seen only once; the top ten take approximately 55%. Source material: peripheral blood. These receptors came from a woman aged 80 or older with acute or convalescent COVID-19.

The rearrangement joins TRBV7-2 to TRBJ2-3, with a possible D match to TRBD2 (6 bases). This CDR3 has 15 amino acids. V dropped 3 bases and J dropped 4 bases, with 14 bases sitting between them. Germline V gene sequence: CDR1 SGHTA, CDR2 FQGNSA. DNA for the CDR3: TGTGCCAGCAGCTTTCAGGGACGGAGGGCAGATACGCAGTATTTT. As protein: CASSFQGRRADTQYF.

The rearrangement uses TRBV7-9 and TRBJ2-2; 10 nucleotides match TRBD1. V lost 5 bases to trimming and J lost 4 bases; unmatched junction nucleotides: 7. The V gene's germline CDR1 is SEHNR and CDR2 FQNEAQ (reference sequence). The CDR3 extends over 16 amino acids. The CDR3 bases are TGTGCCAGCAGCCCTCGGGACAGGGGAATCACCGGGGAGCTGTTTTTT. As protein: CASSPRDRGITGELFF.

The rearrangement joins TRBV5-1 to TRBJ2-2, with D tentatively TRBD2 (5 bases). Germline V gene sequence: CDR1 SGHRS, CDR2 YFSETQ. The CDR3 totals 13 residues. Trimming took 4 bases from V and 6 from J, leaving 10 bases between them. Here the CDR3 DNA reads TGCGCCAGCAGCGGGTTGGGAGCCGGGGAGCTGTTTTTT. As protein: CASSGLGAGELFF.

V is TRBV19 and J is TRBJ1-5; 9 bases align to TRBD1. In germline, CDR1 is LNHDA, CDR2 SQIVND (reference sequence). Losses at the gene ends were 5 bases for V and 6 bases for J; bases not matched to a gene: 8. The CDR3 loop spans 15 amino acids. CDR3 sequence reads: CASSAEGQGGQPQHF. CDR3 in DNA: TGTGCCAGTAGTGCCGAGGGACAGGGTGGTCAGCCCCAGCATTTT.

The chain joins TRBV28 to TRBJ2-1, with a tentative D call TRBD2 (6 bases). V dropped 4 bases and J dropped 7 bases, with 20 bases sitting between them. The germline CDR1 and CDR2 sequences are MDHEN and SYDVKM. CDR3 length: 16 amino acids. The CDR3 loop reads CASSSSGLGIGNEQFF. In DNA form, the CDR3 reads TGTGCCAGCAGTTCATCGGGACTGGGGATAGGGAATGAGCAGTTCTTC.

V usage is TRBV5-1 and J usage is TRBJ1-5; D uncertain. The CDR3 runs to 15 residues. The germline V gene has CDR1 SGHRS and CDR2 YFSETQ. V lost 0 bases and J lost 0, with 7 bases in between. In DNA, the CDR3 is TGCGCCAGCAGCTTGGGGTTCGGTAGCAATCAGCCCCAGCATTTT. Protein sequence: CASSLGFGSNQPQHF.

The rearrangement joins TRBV18 to TRBJ2-7; 7 positions match TRBD1. Germline CDR1 KGHSH, CDR2 LQKENI. The CDR3 runs to 16 residues. V shed 2 bases, J shed 0 bases, and the junction held 7 bases outside the gene matches. The CDR3 sequence is CASSPFPPGGSYEQYF. The CDR3 DNA follows: TGTGCCAGCTCACCATTTCCCCCAGGGGGCTCCTACGAGCAGTACTTC.

The chain has TRBV9 and TRBJ1-6, with D perhaps TRBD1 (6 bases). The CDR3 covers 18 residues. Trimming shortened V by 0 bases and J by 0 bases, and 13 bases separated the two germline ends. Germline-derived CDR1 and CDR2 are SGDLS and YYNGEE. The CDR3 DNA reads TGTGCCAGCAGCGTAGCTGGGACACCAAGCTCCTATAATTCACCCCTCCACTTT. Its translation: CASSVAGTPSSYNSPLHF.

The CDR3 is CASSLTGQGTPLGAGELFF. Written as DNA, the CDR3 is TGTGCCAGCAGCTTAACCGGACAGGGGACCCCCCTGGGGGCCGGGGAGCTGTTTTTT. The rearrangement joins TRBV7-3 to TRBJ2-2; 9 nucleotides match TRBD1. Germline CDR1 and CDR2: SGHTA and FQGTGA. Trimming took 0 bases from V and 6 from J; bases not matched to a gene: 14. CDR3 size: 19 residues.

This clone was counted between two and nine times. The chain joins TRBV3-1 (or the pseudogene TRBV3-2) to TRBJ2-2; tentatively, D is TRBD1 (5 bases). V lost 3 bases and J 7 bases, leaving 18 bases between the germline ends. The CDR3 length is 16 residues. In germline, CDR1 is LGHDT, CDR2 YNNKEL (reference sequence). In DNA, the CDR3 is TGTGCCAGCAGCCAGACCGTGGGCATGCAGGGCGGGGAGCTGTTTTTT. Protein: CASSQTVGMQGGELFF.

This clone was detected only a few times. The chain combines TRBV19 with TRBJ2-7, with TRBD1 matching over 11 bases. Germline V gives CDR1 LNHDA, CDR2 SQIVND (reference sequence). V was pared by 9 bases and J by 3 bases, with 7 bases of the junction left unmatched. The CDR3 consists of 14 residues. CDR3 nucleotides: TGTGCCAGCCAGGGGACAGGGGGGATCTACGAGCAGTACTTC. Translating gives CASQGTGGIYEQYF.

The chain links TRBV4-1 to TRBJ2-3; TRBD2 agrees at 8 bases. The germline gives CDR1 MGHRA, CDR2 YSYEKL. V was pared by 2 bases and J by 4 bases, with 8 bases of the junction left unmatched. This CDR3 is built from 16 residues. The CDR3 here is CASSQQAGGSADTQYF. The DNA for the CDR3 is TGCGCCAGCAGCCAACAGGCGGGAGGATCGGCAGATACGCAGTATTTT.

J is TRBJ2-1 and V is TRBV4-1; TRBD2 matches 7 bases. Per the germline V gene, CDR1 is MGHRA and CDR2 is YSYEKL. The CDR3 extends over 20 amino acids. V shed 1 base, J shed 6 bases, and the junction held 21 bases outside the gene matches. In DNA, the CDR3 is TGCGCCAGCAGCCAAGTCATAGGAACCCGAGGGCTAGCGGCCCTCAATGAGCAGTTCTTC. As protein: CASSQVIGTRGLAALNEQFF.

V and J are TRBV7-2 and TRBJ1-1, with 8 bases lining up with TRBD1. The CDR3 is 15 amino acids. Germline V gives CDR1 SGHTA, CDR2 FQGNSA. The V and J ends lost 5 bases and 5 bases, in that order; junction bases with no gene match: 10. The CDR3 protein is CASSPAGQGWTEAFF. The CDR3 region has the DNA TGTGCCAGCAGCCCAGCTGGACAGGGATGGACTGAAGCTTTCTTT.

A few counts support this clone. CDR3 in DNA: TGTGCCAGCAGCTCCTGGAGGGGGCAGGGCACTGAAGCTTTCTTT. It yields the protein CASSSWRGQGTEAFF. This chain uses TRBV7-2 with TRBJ1-1; 7 bases align to TRBD1. With 4 bases clipped from V and 4 bases from J, the junction kept 9 bases outside the gene matches. This CDR3 is 15 amino acids long. The germline gives CDR1 SGHTA, CDR2 FQGNSA.

The chain carries TRBV18 and TRBJ1-2; weak D call: TRBD1 (6 bases). Looked up from germline, CDR1 is KGHSH and CDR2 is LQKENI. CDR3 length: 15 amino acids. Trimming cost V 3 bases and J 7 bases, with 18 bases left between them. CDR3 nucleotide sequence: TGTGCCAGCTCACCCTTCGGTGAAGGGGGATCTGGCTACACCTTC. Its translation is CASSPFGEGGSGYTF.

The chain has TRBV7-9 and TRBJ2-4; a weak D match, TRBD2 (6 bases). CDR3 length equals 17 residues. Germline V CDR1 and CDR2: SEHNR, FQNEAQ (reference sequence). The V gene lost 1 base and the J gene lost 0 bases, with 13 bases spanning the gap. The CDR3 DNA is TGTGCCAGCAGCTTAGAGGGAACCGGGGGAGCCAAAAACATTCAGTACTTC. Translating gives CASSLEGTGGAKNIQYF.

The V and J genes are TRBV12-5 and TRBJ2-1, with 10 bases aligning to TRBD2. The CDR3 has 16 amino acids. The germline V gene has CDR1 LGHNT and CDR2 FRNRAP. Trimming cost V 0 bases and J 3 bases; bases outside gene matches: 2. CDR3: CASGLVAGGVYNEQFF. CDR3 bases: TGTGCTAGTGGTTTGGTAGCGGGGGGGGTCTACAATGAGCAGTTCTTC.

CDR3 sequence: CASSTTGGGYQPQHF. The CDR3 DNA sequence: TGTGCCAGCAGTACCACAGGGGGCGGCTATCAGCCCCAGCATTTT. The V call is TRBV28, the J call TRBJ1-5; 9 bases are a match to TRBD1. CDR1 and CDR2 (germline): MDHEN, SYDVKM. This CDR3 is built from 15 residues. With V trimmed by 5 bases and J by 5 bases, 7 bases remained unmatched.

This clone appeared many times. The CDR3 region is CSASIGSGIETQYF. In DNA form, the CDR3 reads TGCAGTGCTAGTATCGGTAGCGGGATCGAGACCCAGTACTTC. The rearrangement joins TRBV20-1 to TRBJ2-5; 8 bases agree with TRBD2. V lost 3 bases and J lost 5; bases outside the gene matches: 8. The CDR3 extends over 14 amino acids. CDR1 is DFQATT, CDR2 SNEGSKA, per germline (reference sequence).

This clone was found once. This chain joins TRBV11-3 and TRBJ2-1; 8 bases align to TRBD1. The J segment lost 7 bases and the V segment lost 4 bases, leaving 6 bases of the junction unmatched. This CDR3 region has 14 residues. Germline V CDR1 and CDR2: SGHNT, YENEEA. CDR3 coding DNA: TGTGCCAGCAGCTCCAGGGGGCCCAGGAATGAGCAGTTCTTC. Encoded protein: CASSSRGPRNEQFF.

This chain links TRBV5-1 with TRBJ2-2, with 8 bases aligning to TRBD1. V dropped 3 bases and J dropped 1; count of bases not matched to a gene: 2. There are 15 residues in the CDR3. Looked up from germline, CDR1 is SGHRS and CDR2 is YFSETQ. The CDR3 loop reads CASSWGTGNTGELFF. Here the CDR3 DNA reads TGCGCCAGCAGCTGGGGGACAGGGAACACCGGGGAGCTGTTTTTT.

The rearrangement joins TRBV7-9 to TRBJ2-1, with 11 bases that match TRBD2. Germline-derived CDR1 and CDR2 are SEHNR and FQNEAQ (reference sequence). The CDR3 runs 14 residues. V shed 4 bases and J 13 bases; nucleotides not matched to a gene: 9. As DNA, the CDR3 is TGTGCCAGCAGCTCTCGGACTAGCGGGCCGAGACAGTTCTTC. Translated: CASSSRTSGPRQFF.

The chain links TRBV28 to TRBJ2-7; D might be TRBD2 (6 bases). The ends were cut back, 3 bases at V and 2 bases at J, with 11 bases in the middle. This CDR3 has 14 amino acids. Germline values: CDR1 MDHEN, CDR2 SYDVKM. CDR3 DNA: TGTGCCAGCAGTTTTCCGTCGGGAGCCTACGAGCAGTACTTC. Its translation: CASSFPSGAYEQYF.

This chain connects TRBV11-3 to TRBJ2-1; 15 bases line up with TRBD2. Germline V CDR1 and CDR2: SGHNT, YENEEA. The CDR3 extends over 18 amino acids. Trimming at V came to 5 bases and at J to 9 bases, leaving 14 bases not matched to a gene. The DNA of the CDR3 is TGTGCCAGCAGCCCAGGACTAGCGGGAGGGCCTGGATCTGGTGAGCAGTTCTTC. As protein: CASSPGLAGGPGSGEQFF.

This clone was seen once. The V call is TRBV5-5, the J call TRBJ1-1; maybe TRBD1 (6 bases). This CDR3 comprises 13 residues. With 0 bases removed from V and 9 bases from J, the gap between germline ends came to 12 bases. Looked up from germline, CDR1 is SGHKS and CDR2 is YYEKEE (reference sequence). In DNA form, the CDR3 reads TGTGCCAGCAGCTTGGAATGGGGGGGCAAAGCTTTCTTT. Translating gives CASSLEWGGKAFF.

The chain uses TRBV3-1 (or the pseudogene TRBV3-2) and TRBJ2-5; D not certain. Trimming cost V 6 bases and J 1 base, with 3 bases left between them. CDR1 is LGHDT and CDR2 is YNNKEL in the germline V gene (reference sequence). The CDR3 consists of 11 residues. CDR3 region: CASSRQETQYF. The CDR3 DNA sequence: TGTGCCAGCAGTCGCCAAGAGACCCAGTACTTC.

This chain links TRBV19 with TRBJ1-2, with D unclear. From germline, CDR1 is LNHDA and CDR2 SQIVND (reference sequence). This CDR3 spans 10 amino acids. Trimming removed 8 bases from V and 4 bases from J, with 5 bases in between. This CDR3 reads CASSGYGYTF. CDR3 in DNA: TGTGCCAGTTCCGGCTATGGCTACACCTTC.

The chain employs TRBV5-1 and TRBJ1-1; D not certain. CDR1 is SGHRS, CDR2 YFSETQ, per germline. This CDR3 has 12 amino acids. Trimming left V 5 bases short and J 6 bases short, with 11 bases between. Here the CDR3 reads CASSLTTAEAFF. The CDR3 DNA reads as TGCGCCAGCAGTTTGACTACTGCTGAAGCTTTCTTT. The full variable domain, with the rest looked up from reference TRBV5-1 and TRBJ1-1, is KAGVTQTPRYLIKTRGQQVTLSCSPISGHRSVSWYQQTPGQGLQFLFEYFSETQRNKGNFPGRFSGRQFSNSRSEMNVSTLELGDSALYLCASSLTTAEAFFGQGTRLTVV.

The gene calls are TRBV5-6 and TRBJ2-5; 8 positions agree with TRBD1. The germline CDR1 and CDR2 sequences are SGHDT and YYEEEE. The CDR3 is made up of 14 amino acids. The trim removed 3 bases at V and 5 bases at J, leaving 6 bases unmatched. The CDR3 region is CASSSPQGAETQYF. Written as DNA, the CDR3 is TGTGCCAGCAGCTCCCCCCAGGGGGCGGAGACCCAGTACTTC.

Written as DNA, the CDR3 is TGTGCCACCAGTCATCCCCCAGGACAGGGGCCGAATCAGCCCCAGCATTTT. Translating it yields CATSHPPGQGPNQPQHF. The chain links TRBV24-1 to TRBJ1-5; 9 bases are a match to TRBD1. V gave up 6 bases and J gave up 4 bases; unmatched junction bases: 12. The CDR3 length is 17 residues. Germline V gives CDR1 KGHDR, CDR2 SFDVKD.